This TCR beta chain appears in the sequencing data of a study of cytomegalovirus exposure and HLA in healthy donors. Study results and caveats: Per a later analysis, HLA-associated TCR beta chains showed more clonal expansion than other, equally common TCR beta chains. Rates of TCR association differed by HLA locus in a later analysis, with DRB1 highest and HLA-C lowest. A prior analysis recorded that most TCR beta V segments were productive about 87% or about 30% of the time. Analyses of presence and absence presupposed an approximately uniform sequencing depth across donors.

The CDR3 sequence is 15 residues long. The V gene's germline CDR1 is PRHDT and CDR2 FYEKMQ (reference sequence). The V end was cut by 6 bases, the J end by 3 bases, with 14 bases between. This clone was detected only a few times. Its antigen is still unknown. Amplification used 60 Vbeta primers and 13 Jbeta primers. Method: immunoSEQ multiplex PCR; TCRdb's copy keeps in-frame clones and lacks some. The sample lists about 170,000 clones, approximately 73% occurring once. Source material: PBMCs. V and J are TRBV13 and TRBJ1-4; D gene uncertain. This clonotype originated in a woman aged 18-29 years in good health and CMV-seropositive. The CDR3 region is CASSRQGGANEKLFF. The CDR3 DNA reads TGTGCCAGCAGTCGTCAAGGAGGTGCTAATGAAAAACTGTTTTTT. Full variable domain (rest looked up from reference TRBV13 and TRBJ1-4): AAGVIQSPRHLIKEKRETATLKCYPIPRHDTVYWYQQGPGQDPQFLISFYEKMQSDKGSIPDRFSAQQFSDYHSELNMSSLELGDSALYFCASSRQGGANEKLFFGSGTQLSVL.